Following are 23 T cell receptor beta chains from one sample sequenced in a study of blood T cell repertoires in COVID-19. TCRdb's copy holds only in-frame clones and misses some; the assay was immunoSEQ multiplex PCR. Of around 100,000 clones listed, about four fifths are singletons. Sequenced material: peripheral blood. All receptors come from a man aged 35-49 years with active or convalescent COVID-19.

This chain uses TRBV19 with TRBJ2-5; perhaps TRBD2 as D (5 bases). The CDR3 sequence is 15 residues long. Germline V gives CDR1 LNHDA, CDR2 SQIVND (reference sequence). V lost 6 bases and J 5 bases, leaving 19 bases between the germline ends. CDR3 loop: CASRQRVVTGETQYF. As DNA, the CDR3 is TGTGCCAGTAGACAAAGAGTAGTCACGGGGGAGACCCAGTACTTC.

The V and J genes are TRBV2 and TRBJ1-2, with TRBD1 as a possible D gene (6 bases). CDR1 is SNHLY and CDR2 is FYNNEI in the germline V gene. There are 13 residues in the CDR3. Trimming took off 3 bases at V and 8 bases at J, with 13 bases between the two ends. The CDR3 DNA follows: TGTGCCAGCAGTGAGACGGAAGGGGGAGGCTACACCTTC. Translated: CASSETEGGGYTF.

V is TRBV27 and J is TRBJ1-1; TRBD1 is a possible D gene (5 bases). V shed 5 bases and J shed 6 bases, with 19 bases lying between them. CDR1 MNHEY and CDR2 SMNVEV come from the germline V gene (reference sequence). The CDR3 is made up of 15 amino acids. CDR3 region: CASSGLGGGLAEAFF. CDR3 coding DNA: TGTGCCAGCAGTGGACTTGGGGGGGGGTTAGCTGAAGCTTTCTTT.

This clone was found a few times. The rearrangement links TRBV30 to TRBJ2-3; D might be TRBD1 (5 bases). CDR3 size: 14 residues. Trimming cost V 4 bases and J 6 bases, with 17 bases left between them. Germline CDR1 GTSNPN, CDR2 SVGIG (reference sequence). Here the CDR3 DNA reads TGTGCCTGGAAGGTGGGGCGAGGCATCGATACGCAGTATTTT. Its protein is CAWKVGRGIDTQYF.

The gene calls are TRBV7-9 and TRBJ1-2; 7 bases align to TRBD1. Germline V gene sequence: CDR1 SEHNR, CDR2 FQNEAQ (reference sequence). The CDR3 loop spans 15 amino acids. Trimming at V came to 5 bases and at J to 4 bases, leaving 10 bases not matched to a gene. CDR3 bases: TGTGCCAGCAGCACCAACCAACAGGGGTCCTATGGCTACACCTTC. Protein sequence: CASSTNQQGSYGYTF.

V usage is TRBV5-1 and J usage is TRBJ1-2; 7 bases match TRBD1. With 0 bases clipped from V and 8 bases from J, the junction kept 4 bases outside the gene matches. The CDR3 loop spans 13 amino acids. Per germline, CDR1 SGHRS and CDR2 YFSETQ. This chain's CDR3 is CASSLGGGGGYTF. In DNA form, the CDR3 reads TGCGCCAGCAGCTTGGGAGGGGGCGGCGGCTACACCTTC.

The V call is TRBV6-5, the J call TRBJ2-7; D is possibly TRBD1 (6 bases). The germline gives CDR1 MNHEY, CDR2 SVGAGI. The CDR3 has 16 amino acids. V lost 0 bases, J lost 2 bases, and 14 bases lay in between. In nucleotides, the CDR3 is TGTGCCAGCAGTTACTCGGAACAGGGTATCCCCTACGAGCAGTACTTC. It is translated as CASSYSEQGIPYEQYF.

The V call is TRBV7-2, the J call TRBJ2-5, with 7 bases that match TRBD1. The CDR3 is 14 residues long. The V gene's germline CDR1 is SGHTA and CDR2 FQGNSA. V was clipped by 5 bases and J by 5 bases; unmatched bases: 8. CDR3 in DNA: TGTGCCAGCAGCCCACAGGGGCTAGGGGAGACCCAGTACTTC. Its translation is CASSPQGLGETQYF.

The chain combines TRBV2 with TRBJ1-5; weak D call: TRBD1 (5 bases). The germline V gene has CDR1 SNHLY and CDR2 FYNNEI. With 3 bases removed from V and 0 bases from J, the gap between germline ends came to 21 bases. This CDR3 is built from 19 residues. The CDR3 sequence: CASSEAPGFPRYSNQPQHF. The CDR3 DNA reads as TGTGCCAGCAGTGAGGCTCCAGGGTTCCCCCGTTATAGCAATCAGCCCCAGCATTTT.

V usage is TRBV6-5 and J usage is TRBJ1-6; D remains unclear. The CDR3 covers 14 residues. The V gene lost 7 bases and the J gene lost 7 bases, with 14 bases spanning the gap. The germline gives CDR1 MNHEY, CDR2 SVGAGI. Here the CDR3 DNA reads TGTGCCAGCATAGAAAAACCGGGAAATTCACCCCTCCACTTT. Encoded protein: CASIEKPGNSPLHF.

This clone has only a few counts. The chain joins TRBV28 to TRBJ1-2; possibly TRBD1 for D (5 bases). Trimming shortened V by 3 bases and J by 8 bases, and 13 bases separated the two germline ends. This CDR3 has 13 residues. Germline V CDR1 and CDR2: MDHEN, SYDVKM. The CDR3 protein is CASSFSRVEGYTF. The CDR3 DNA reads TGTGCCAGCAGTTTCTCCAGGGTGGAGGGCTACACCTTC.

The V call is TRBV30, the J call TRBJ2-7; D uncertain. This CDR3 contains 15 residues. V lost 0 bases and J lost 2, with 14 bases in between. Germline V gene lookup returns CDR1 GTSNPN and CDR2 SVGIG (reference sequence). DNA for the CDR3: TGTGCCTGGAGTGTACAGACACTGGTACCCTACGAGCAGTACTTC. Translating it yields CAWSVQTLVPYEQYF.

This clone has just one count. The J gene is TRBJ1-1, the V gene TRBV6-5; 7 bases are a match to TRBD1. The trim removed 2 bases at V and 7 bases at J, leaving 1 base unmatched. Germline V gives CDR1 MNHEY, CDR2 SVGAGI. CDR3 length: 12 residues. The CDR3 here is CASSYGTDEAFF. CDR3 in DNA: TGTGCCAGCAGTTACGGGACAGATGAAGCTTTCTTT.

This chain joins TRBV15 and TRBJ1-5; D is ambiguous. The CDR3 loop spans 14 amino acids. Looked up from germline, CDR1 is LNHNV and CDR2 is YYDKDF (reference sequence). The ends were cut back, 6 bases at V and 3 bases at J, with 12 bases in the middle. CDR3 amino acids: CATRRGGINQPQHF. The DNA for the CDR3 is TGTGCCACCAGGCGTGGAGGGATCAATCAGCCCCAGCATTTT.

Notes on this clone: The same CDR3 arises from other DNA sequences in this sample as well. The chain recombines TRBV9 with TRBJ2-1, with 12 bases fitting TRBD2. The CDR3 sequence is 15 residues long. Trimming at V came to 1 base and at J to 4 bases, leaving 0 bases not matched to a gene. Per the germline V gene, CDR1 is SGDLS and CDR2 is YYNGEE. The CDR3 region is CASSVTSGGYNEQFF. The CDR3 DNA reads TGTGCCAGCAGCGTAACTAGCGGGGGGTACAATGAGCAGTTCTTC. The whole variable domain, remainder taken from reference TRBV9 and TRBJ2-1, is DSGVTQTPKHLITATGQRVTLRCSPRSGDLSVYWYQQSLDQGLQFLIQYYNGEERAKGNILERFSAQQFPDLHSELNLSSLELGDSALYFCASSVTSGGYNEQFFGPGTRLTVL.

The chain carries TRBV7-2 and TRBJ1-1, with TRBD1 matching over 9 bases. The germline gives CDR1 SGHTA, CDR2 FQGNSA. Trimming removed 5 bases from V and 0 bases from J; junction bases left unmatched: 4. The CDR3 spans 15 residues. Here the CDR3 DNA reads TGTGCCAGCAGCCCTAGGACAGGGGTGAACACTGAAGCTTTCTTT. This codes for CASSPRTGVNTEAFF.

The gene calls are TRBV7-9 and TRBJ2-5, with D tentatively TRBD1 (5 bases). The V and J ends lost 2 bases and 4 bases respectively, with 14 bases between them. CDR1 SEHNR and CDR2 FQNEAQ come from the germline V gene (reference sequence). The length of the CDR3 is 15 residues. The CDR3 sequence: CASSLTRDIGETQYF. CDR3 bases: TGTGCCAGCAGCTTAACCAGGGATATCGGAGAGACCCAGTACTTC.

The chain links TRBV7-2 to TRBJ1-6; TRBD1 aligns across 7 bases. Trimming at V came to 0 bases and at J to 7 bases, leaving 0 bases not matched to a gene. The CDR3 totals 14 residues. Germline V gives CDR1 SGHTA, CDR2 FQGNSA. CDR3 loop: CASSLAGGNSPLHF. CDR3 coding DNA: TGTGCCAGCAGCTTAGCAGGGGGCAATTCACCCCTCCACTTT.

J is TRBJ2-6 and V is TRBV18; D not resolved. This CDR3 is built from 18 residues. V was clipped by 2 bases and J by 0 bases, with 14 bases between them. The germline gives CDR1 KGHSH, CDR2 LQKENI. Here the CDR3 DNA reads TGTGCCAGCTCACCAGTAAACTACGTTTCCTCTGGGGCCAACGTCCTGACTTTC. It specifies CASSPVNYVSSGANVLTF.

The chain couples TRBV7-9 to TRBJ1-5; 9 bases are a match to TRBD1. This CDR3 is built from 16 residues. Germline V lookup: CDR1 SEHNR, CDR2 FQNEAQ (reference sequence). Trimming cost V 5 bases and J 2 bases; bases outside gene matches: 7. CDR3 amino acids: CASSVSGTGRNQPQHF. In DNA, the CDR3 is TGTGCCAGCAGCGTATCGGGGACAGGGCGCAATCAGCCCCAGCATTTT.

This chain links TRBV2 with TRBJ1-1; tentatively, D is TRBD1 (6 bases). Germline-derived CDR1 and CDR2 are SNHLY and FYNNEI. The CDR3 has 14 amino acids. Trimming removed 3 bases at V and 1 base at J, with 9 bases between. The CDR3: CASSETGTNTEAFF. CDR3 nucleotides: TGTGCCAGCAGTGAGACAGGTACGAACACTGAAGCTTTCTTT. Variable domain in full (rest from reference TRBV2 and TRBJ1-1): EPEVTQTPSHQVTQMGQEVILRCVPISNHLYFYWYRQILGQKVEFLVSFYNNEISEKSEIFDDQFSVERPDGSNFTLKIRSTKLEDSAMYFCASSETGTNTEAFFGQGTRLTVV.

This rearrangement joins TRBV6-2 or TRBV6-3 to TRBJ1-3, with 7 bases fitting TRBD1. V shed 4 bases and J 0 bases; nucleotides not matched to a gene: 6. Per germline, CDR1 MNHEY and CDR2 SVGEGT. This CDR3 has 16 residues. CDR3 nucleotide sequence: TGTGCCAGCAGTTTCCCCGGGACAGCCTCTGGAAACACCATATATTTT. Its translation is CASSFPGTASGNTIYF.

This chain uses TRBV10-1 with TRBJ1-6; a weak D match, TRBD1 (6 bases). The CDR3 is made up of 14 amino acids. The V and J ends lost 3 bases and 8 bases respectively, with 11 bases between them. In germline, CDR1 is WNHNN, CDR2 SYGVQD (reference sequence). As DNA, the CDR3 is TGCGCCAGCAGTGAACAGGGCTGGGATTCACCCCTCCACTTT. As protein: CASSEQGWDSPLHF.